This T cell receptor beta chain was sequenced during a study of T cells in women clearing cervical HPV infection. Across the study: No precancer developed; the control's incident HPV16 infection cleared within 12 months. Only a few women had HLA typing results available.

Germline V gene sequence: CDR1 SGHRS, CDR2 YFSETQ. V lost 4 bases, J lost 7 bases, and 9 bases stayed unmatched. This CDR3 is 15 amino acids long. Clones were read by immunoSEQ multiplex PCR, and TCRdb kept only the in-frame ones, dropping some. The sample includes tens of thousands of clones. About this clone: Its antigen is unidentified. Sequencing ends 3 residues short of the CDR3 end; the germline J gene provides the rest.

Findings and limits, study-wide: T-cell numbers per sample were unknown and may explain richness differences.

The receptor's source is a woman between 18 and 70 years old with a cervical HPV16 infection that either progressed to CIN3+ or cleared (not recorded which). The source material was blood buffy coat. J is TRBJ1-2 and V is TRBV5-1, with 11 bases matching TRBD1. CDR3 sequence reads: CASSPRDRGNGGYTF. The sequenced CDR3 bases are TGCGCCAGCAGCCCCAGGGACAGGGGGAACGGTGGC.